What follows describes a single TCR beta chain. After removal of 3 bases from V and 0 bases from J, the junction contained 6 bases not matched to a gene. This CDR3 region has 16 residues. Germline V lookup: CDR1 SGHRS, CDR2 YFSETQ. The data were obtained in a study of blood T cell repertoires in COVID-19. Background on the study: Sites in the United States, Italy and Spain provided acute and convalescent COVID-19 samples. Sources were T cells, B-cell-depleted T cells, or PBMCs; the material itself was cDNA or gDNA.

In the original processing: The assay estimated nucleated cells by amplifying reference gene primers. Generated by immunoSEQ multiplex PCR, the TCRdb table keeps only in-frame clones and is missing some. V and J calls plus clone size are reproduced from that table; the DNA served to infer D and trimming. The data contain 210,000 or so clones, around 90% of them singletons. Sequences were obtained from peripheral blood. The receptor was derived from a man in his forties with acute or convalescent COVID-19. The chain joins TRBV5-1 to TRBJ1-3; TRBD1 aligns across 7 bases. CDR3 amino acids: CASSSGQSNSGNTIYF. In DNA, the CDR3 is TGCGCCAGCAGCTCGGGACAGTCTAACTCTGGAAACACCATATATTTT.